This T cell receptor beta chain was profiled in a study of blood T cells in healthy people across ages. General study points: More naive CD4+ cells and higher diversity were found in long-lived than in aged donors.

Drawn from each donor were around 9.1 milliliters of peripheral blood. This clonotype was observed a handful of times. Its antigen remains unknown. The CDR3 extends over 13 amino acids. Trimming took 4 bases from V and 5 from J, leaving 11 bases between them. Germline-derived CDR1 and CDR2 are KGHSH and LQKENI. PCR was performed a second time for roughly 7 to 12 cycles using a sample-barcoded 5' primer and a J-beta primer mix. Each of the samples gave a minimum of 2.5 million paired-end reads that contained CDR3. Each CDR3 protein is one row after TCRdb ran MiXCR on the 5' RACE reads. The profile shows 850,000 to 950,000 distinct CDR3 sequences, roughly 26% of them singletons.

This TCR came from a woman of 80 years or more in good health. The chain employs TRBV18 and TRBJ1-1; D uncertain. Sequencing input: blood. This CDR3 reads CASSRDMSTEAFF. DNA of the CDR3: TGTGCCAGCTCACGAGACATGAGTACTGAAGCTTTCTTT.